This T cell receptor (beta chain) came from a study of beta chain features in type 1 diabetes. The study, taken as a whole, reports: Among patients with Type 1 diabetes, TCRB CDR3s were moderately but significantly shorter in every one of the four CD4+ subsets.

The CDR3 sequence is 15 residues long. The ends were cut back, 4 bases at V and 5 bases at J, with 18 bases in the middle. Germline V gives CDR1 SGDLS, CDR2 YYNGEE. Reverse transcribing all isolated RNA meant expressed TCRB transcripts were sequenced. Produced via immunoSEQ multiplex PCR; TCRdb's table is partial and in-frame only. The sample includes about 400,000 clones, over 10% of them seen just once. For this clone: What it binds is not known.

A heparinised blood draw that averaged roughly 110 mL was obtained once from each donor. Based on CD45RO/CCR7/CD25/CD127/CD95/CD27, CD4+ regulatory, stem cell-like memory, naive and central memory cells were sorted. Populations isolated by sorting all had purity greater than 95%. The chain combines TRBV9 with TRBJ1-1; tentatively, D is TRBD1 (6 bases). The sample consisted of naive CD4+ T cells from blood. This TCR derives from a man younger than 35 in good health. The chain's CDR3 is CASSKAGHGGTEAFF. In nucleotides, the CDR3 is TGTGCCAGCAGCAAAGCGGGACACGGGGGGACTGAAGCTTTCTTT.